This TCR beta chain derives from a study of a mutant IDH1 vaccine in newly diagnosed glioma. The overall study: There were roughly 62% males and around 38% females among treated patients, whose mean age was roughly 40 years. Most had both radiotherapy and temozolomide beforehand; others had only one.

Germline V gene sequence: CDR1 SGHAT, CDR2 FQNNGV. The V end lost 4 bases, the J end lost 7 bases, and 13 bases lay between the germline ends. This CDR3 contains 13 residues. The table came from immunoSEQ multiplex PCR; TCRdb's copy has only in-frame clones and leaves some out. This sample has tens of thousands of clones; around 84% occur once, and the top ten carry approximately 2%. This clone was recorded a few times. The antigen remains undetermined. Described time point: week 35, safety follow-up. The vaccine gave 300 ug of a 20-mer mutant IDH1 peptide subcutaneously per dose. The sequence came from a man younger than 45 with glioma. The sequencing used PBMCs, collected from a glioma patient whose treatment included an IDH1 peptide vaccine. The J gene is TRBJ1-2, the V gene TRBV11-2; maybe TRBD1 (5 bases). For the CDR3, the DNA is TGTGCCAGCAGCTCTGCGGGGGGTTTTGGCTACACCTTC. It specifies CASSSAGGFGYTF.